The sequence of this T cell receptor beta chain was determined in a study of blood T cell repertoires in COVID-19. Across the study: Both acute and convalescent COVID-19 samples were obtained from the United States, Italy and Spain. PBMCs, B-cell-depleted T cells, or T cells provided the cDNA or gDNA that made up the material.

Per the original methods: Reference gene primer amplification in the assay estimated nucleated cell counts. The table came from immunoSEQ multiplex PCR; TCRdb's copy has only in-frame clones and leaves some out. V, J and clone size reflect that table, while D and trimming were determined from the DNA. The table lists about 310,000 clones, 90% of them singletons. Sequenced input: peripheral blood. This TCR came from a middle-aged woman with COVID-19, enrolled during active disease.

Here the CDR3 DNA reads TGTGCCTGGAGTTCGTCCCCCCAAGAGACCCAGTACTTC. Protein sequence: CAWSSSPQETQYF. The chain couples TRBV30 to TRBJ2-5; D is unclear. This CDR3 is built from 13 residues. The V gene lost 2 bases and the J gene lost 1 base, with 8 bases spanning the gap. CDR1 GTSNPN and CDR2 SVGIG come from the germline V gene (reference sequence).